This record covers a single T cell receptor (beta chain). The antigen remains undetermined. The germline V and J ends were trimmed by 6 bases and 1 base, with 19 bases remaining between them. The CDR3 length is 15 residues. The germline gives CDR1 DFQATT, CDR2 SNEGSKA (reference sequence). Amplification targeted TCR beta CDR3 regions from RNA transcripts. First-round RT-PCR targeting the TCR CDR3 was performed with the HTBI primer set. A single record per CDR3 protein comes from TCRdb applying MiXCR to the multiplex PCR reads. The repertoire holds 550,000 to 700,000 distinct CDR3 sequences, with just over 45% as singletons. Exclusions: uncontrolled infection, other autoimmune disease, pregnancy, lactation. The sample is drawn from a study of T cells in Graves' hyperthyroidism and ophthalmopathy. Study-wide points: Most clonotypes that expanded in the thyroid above 0.001 also showed up in blood. It was a median about 7.1 months before onset that the model predicted ophthalmopathy. Ophthalmopathy was separated from stable hyperthyroidism by a 13 V-J model.

The sequencing sample was made of peripheral blood or thyroid tissue (not recorded which). The origin of this receptor is an adult woman with Graves' disease, either hyperthyroidism or ophthalmopathy (not recorded which). The chain couples TRBV20-1 to TRBJ2-7; D may be TRBD1 (6 bases). Written as DNA, the CDR3 is TGCAGTGCCCTACCCGGACAGTGGGGGTCCTACGAGCAGTACTTC. Amino acids: CSALPGQWGSYEQYF.